The TCR beta chain described here comes from a study of T cell repertoires in cytomegalovirus infection. Study-wide background: As its CMV epitopes, the study selected recently identified HLA-C-restricted and well-studied HLA-B-restricted targets. In public TCR beta signatures, there were indications of both CMV infection and matching HLA type. Overall study findings and caveats: The ex vivo response was dominated by HLA-C-restricted CMV-specific TCR beta clonotypes. Pooled public TCR beta family frequency picked out CMV carriers with the relevant HLA.

In regard to this clonotype: Its antigen is undetermined.

CDR3 length: 12 amino acids. The V and J ends lost 3 bases and 8 bases respectively, with 10 bases between them. Per the germline V gene, CDR1 is WSHSY and CDR2 is SAAADI. MiXCR, applied by TCRdb to the reads, yields one record per CDR3 protein. The repertoire includes about 35,000 distinct CDR3 sequences, about 48% of them detected once, and around 90% sits in the top ten. The sample in question was CD8+ T cells from cultured PBMCs, obtained from culture after CMV antigen stimulation. This sequence was found in a human donor in good health (CMV status not recorded). Some clones in this sample may be carry-over from other donors' samples. The J gene is TRBJ1-2, the V gene TRBV10-2, with D unresolved. CDR3 in amino acids: CASSDWGGGYTF. The CDR3, as DNA: TGCGCCAGCAGTGATTGGGGAGGCGGCTACACCTTC.